This T cell receptor (beta chain) was retrieved from a study of regulatory T cells in long-lasting Graves disease. Points from the study as a whole: Persistent Graves' patients showed less TCR diversity than newly diagnosed ones. TRBV28, TRBJ1-2 and TRBJ2-5 were segments that persistent disease favored.

Time point here: newly diagnosed GD, antithyroid drugs for less than 3 months. PBMC-derived RNA was used for the TCR library. American Thyroid Association guidelines defined Graves' disease diagnosis. Patients of an endocrinology department in Xi'an, China, were included. Combining iRepertoire HTBI primers with Arm-PCR of CDR3 regions, the authors built TCR beta libraries. TCRdb re-called the multiplex PCR reads through MiXCR, storing one row per CDR3 protein. The table lists under 700,000 distinct CDR3 sequences, about 15% of them singletons. This clonotype occurred many times. No antigen is known for it. Trimming cost V 6 bases and J 2 bases; bases outside gene matches: 3. This CDR3 has 14 residues. This sample was shared with a second study, whose subject was T cells in Graves' hyperthyroidism and ophthalmopathy.

The chain uses TRBV12-3 or TRBV12-4 and TRBJ1-3; 8 bases match TRBD1. The origin of this receptor is a woman aged 35-60 years with Graves disease. The source material was peripheral blood mononuclear cells (PBMCs), sampled at new diagnosis, from a patient treated with antithyroid drugs. The CDR3 DNA sequence: TGTGCCAGCAGGGACAGGGTGGCTGGAAACACCATATATTTT. Protein product: CASRDRVAGNTIYF.